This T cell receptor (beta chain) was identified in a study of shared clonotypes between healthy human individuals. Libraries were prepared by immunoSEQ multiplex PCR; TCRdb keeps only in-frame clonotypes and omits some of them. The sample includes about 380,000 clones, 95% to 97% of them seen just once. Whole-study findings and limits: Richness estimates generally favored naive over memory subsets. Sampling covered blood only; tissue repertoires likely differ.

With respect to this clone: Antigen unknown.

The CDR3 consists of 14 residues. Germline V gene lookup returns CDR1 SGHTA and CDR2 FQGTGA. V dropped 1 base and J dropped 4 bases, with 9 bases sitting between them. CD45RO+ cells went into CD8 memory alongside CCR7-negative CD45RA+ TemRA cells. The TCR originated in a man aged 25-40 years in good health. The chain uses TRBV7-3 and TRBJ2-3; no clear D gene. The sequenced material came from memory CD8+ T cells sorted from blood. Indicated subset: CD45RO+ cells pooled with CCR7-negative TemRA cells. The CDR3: CASSLSSQADTQYF. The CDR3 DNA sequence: TGTGCCAGCAGCTTAAGTAGCCAGGCAGATACGCAGTATTTT.